This T cell receptor (beta chain) comes out of a study of spatial heterogeneity in lung cancer. Findings and caveats of the study: Among blood samples, ubiquitous expanded tumor TCRs appeared more at resection than at follow-up.

Time point described: sample taken at primary tumor resection. The donor group consisted of under 90 patients who had untreated, early-stage non-small cell lung cancer. This clonotype was seen a handful of times. The antigen is undetermined. One entry per CDR3 protein results from TCRdb running MiXCR on the 5' RACE reads. This repertoire shows approximately 44,000 distinct CDR3 sequences, roughly an eighth found once; its top ten account for 56%. There are 13 residues in the CDR3. CDR1 is SGHAT and CDR2 is FQDESV in the germline V gene (reference sequence). V lost 0 bases, J lost 3 bases, and 6 bases lay in between.

The material was PBMCs, obtained at surgery. This rearrangement joins TRBV11-1 to TRBJ2-7; D is undetermined. The sequence was obtained from a male donor with early-stage non-small cell lung cancer. The CDR3 region is CASSLAHNYEQYF. The CDR3 DNA follows: TGTGCCAGCAGCTTAGCGCACAACTACGAGCAGTACTTC.